This passage covers 17 T cell receptor beta chains from one sample sequenced in a study of preoperative IRX-2 immunotherapy in early breast cancer. Sequencing was performed with immunoSEQ multiplex PCR; in TCRdb, only in-frame clones are kept and a portion is missing. The data hold 40,000 to 45,000 clones, with 70% to 85% observed a single time. Treatment reported: preoperative locoregional IRX-2 cytokine immunotherapy. Here the sequenced sample was tumor tissue, taken after IRX-2 immunotherapy. Receptor source: a human donor with breast cancer.

This clone was detected a few times. The chain is built from TRBV14 and TRBJ1-1; no firm D call. The germline V and J ends were trimmed by 4 bases and 1 base, with 13 bases remaining between them. The germline V gene encodes CDR1 SGHDN and CDR2 FVKESK. The CDR3 length is 15 residues. This CDR3 reads CASSPFMIANTEAFF. CDR3 nucleotides: TGTGCCAGCAGCCCCTTCATGATAGCGAACACTGAAGCTTTCTTT.

The chain recombines TRBV7-6 with TRBJ1-5; 9 bases agree with TRBD1. The CDR3 contains 14 residues. Germline V CDR1 and CDR2: SGHVS, FNYEAQ. V lost 5 bases, J lost 6 bases, and 5 bases stayed unmatched. DNA for the CDR3: TGTGCCAGCAGCACGGACAGGGGAGCTCAGCCCCAGCATTTT. The encoded protein is CASSTDRGAQPQHF.

The V call is TRBV12-5, the J call TRBJ2-7, with 8 bases matching TRBD1. This CDR3 spans 17 amino acids. J was trimmed by 0 bases and V by 6 bases; bases with no gene match: 13. The V gene's germline CDR1 is LGHNT and CDR2 FRNRAP. CDR3: CASGLRTPGQDSYEQYF. Here the CDR3 DNA reads TGTGCTAGTGGCCTAAGAACCCCGGGACAGGACTCCTACGAGCAGTACTTC.

The CDR3 DNA is TGTGCCACCCTGGGGGGGAATGGCTACACCTTC. Amino acids: CATLGGNGYTF. The rearrangement uses TRBV6-7 and TRBJ1-2, with D perhaps matching TRBD1 (5 bases). TRBV6-7 qualifies as an ORF whose function is uncertain. The CDR3 is 11 amino acids. The ends were cut back, 10 bases at V and 6 bases at J, with 12 bases in the middle.

The gene calls are TRBV19 and TRBJ1-3, with D unresolved. The CDR3 sequence is 15 residues long. The V gene's germline CDR1 is LNHDA and CDR2 SQIVND (reference sequence). The germline V and J ends were trimmed by 3 bases and 4 bases, with 13 bases remaining between them. The CDR3 spells CASSMNRLGGNTIYF. In DNA form, the CDR3 reads TGTGCCAGTAGTATGAATCGGTTAGGAGGAAACACCATATATTTT.

This clone was detected only a few times. The J gene is TRBJ1-2, the V gene TRBV5-1; D may be TRBD1 (5 bases). Deletions cut 0 bases from V and 4 bases from J, with 13 bases between. The CDR3 has 15 amino acids. CDR1 is SGHRS and CDR2 is YFSETQ in the germline V gene. The CDR3: CASSLAGTGLYGYTF. CDR3 coding DNA: TGCGCCAGCAGCTTGGCTGGTACAGGCCTCTATGGCTACACCTTC.

This rearrangement joins TRBV12-5 to TRBJ1-3, with 11 bases fitting TRBD1. The CDR3 is made up of 14 amino acids. Germline V lookup: CDR1 LGHNT, CDR2 FRNRAP. CDR3 in DNA: TGTGCCAGCGGACAGGGGGCGGCTGGAAACACCATATATTTT. It codes for CASGQGAAGNTIYF.

This clone has a handful of counts. The chain has TRBV6-8 and TRBJ1-2; D is unclear. The CDR3 loop spans 12 amino acids. The germline V and J ends were trimmed by 10 bases and 8 bases, with 17 bases remaining between them. Germline assignment: CDR1 MNHGY and CDR2 SAAAGT. In nucleotides, the CDR3 is TGTGCCATATTATCGGGAATGGGCGGCTACACCTTC. This encodes CAILSGMGGYTF.

This clone was found a few times. The junction differs from germline at one of its ends, possibly a read error. The rearrangement links TRBV6-8 to TRBJ2-6; weak D call: TRBD2 (5 bases). Germline V gives CDR1 MNHGY, CDR2 SAAAGT. There are 16 residues in the CDR3. The CDR3 nucleotides read TGTGCCAGTAGTTTAGCCCGGGGAGCTGGGGCCAACGTCCTGACTTTC. Protein sequence: CASSLARGAGANVLTF.

This clone was observed a few times. The DNA of the CDR3 is TGTGCCAGCAGCCCAAGGACAGGGGGGTATGGCTACACCTTC. Translating it yields CASSPRTGGYGYTF. The chain recombines TRBV11-3 with TRBJ1-2; 10 bases align to TRBD1. The germline V gene encodes CDR1 SGHNT and CDR2 YENEEA. This CDR3 is built from 14 residues. Unmatched junction bases numbered 5, after V lost 5 bases and J lost 5 bases.

CDR3 sequence (DNA): TGTGCCAGCAGCCCGACCCCACAGGGTGGCTACACCTTC. This sequence encodes CASSPTPQGGYTF. This chain uses TRBV7-4 with TRBJ1-2; D perhaps matches TRBD1 (6 bases). Germline V lookup: CDR1 SGHVT, CDR2 SQSDAQ. The CDR3 spans 13 residues. Trimming removed 5 bases at V and 7 bases at J, with 14 bases between.

In this sample, this clone turned up once. The chain links TRBV15 to TRBJ1-4, with 7 bases fitting TRBD1. The CDR3 consists of 15 residues. The germline gives CDR1 LNHNV, CDR2 YYDKDF (reference sequence). Trimming at V came to 1 base and at J to 5 bases, leaving 4 bases not matched to a gene. Here the CDR3 reads CATSRGGTENEKLFF. CDR3 in DNA: TGTGCCACCAGCAGAGGGGGGACAGAAAATGAAAAACTGTTTTTT.

Regarding this clone: One end of the junction fails to match germline, which may point to a read error. V is TRBV7-6 and J is TRBJ2-6; D might be TRBD1 (5 bases). CDR3 size: 18 residues. Germline V CDR1 and CDR2: SGHVS, FNYEAQ. The CDR3 is CASIPPAGYIGGANVLTF. CDR3 DNA: TGTGCCAGCATCCCCCCTGCCGGGTATATCGGTGGGGCCAATGTCCTGACTTTC.

The CDR3 here is CASSFSTGYGYTF. In nucleotides, the CDR3 is TGTGCCAGCAGTTTTTCGACAGGGTATGGCTACACCTTC. The chain employs TRBV28 and TRBJ1-2, with 7 positions matching TRBD1. This CDR3 is built from 13 residues. J gave up 5 bases and V 3 bases, and 3 bases lay outside the gene matches. Germline V gene data show CDR1 as MDHEN and CDR2 as SYDVKM.

The chain joins TRBV10-3 to TRBJ1-2; no definite D call. Trimming stripped 2 bases from V and 8 bases from J, with 24 bases between. The germline CDR1 and CDR2 sequences are ENHRY and SYGVKD. The CDR3 runs to 17 residues. The DNA of the CDR3 is TGTGCCATCAGTGAGATGAGTATTGGCGCCTCGGGTGAAGGCTACACCTTC. It encodes CAISEMSIGASGEGYTF.

The chain carries TRBV6-8 and TRBJ1-3; D may be TRBD1 (6 bases). Trimming took 0 bases from V and 0 from J, leaving 12 bases between them. CDR3 length: 17 amino acids. Germline assignment: CDR1 MNHGY and CDR2 SAAAGT. The CDR3 protein is CASSYSVGGASGNTIYF. The CDR3 DNA follows: TGTGCCAGCAGTTACTCTGTCGGGGGGGCCTCTGGAAACACCATATATTTT.

V usage is TRBV14 and J usage is TRBJ2-1; the match to TRBD2 covers 8 bases. V shed 2 bases and J 3 bases; nucleotides not matched to a gene: 15. The germline CDR1 and CDR2 sequences are SGHDN and FVKESK. This CDR3 region has 19 residues. CDR3 loop: CASSQNPGGPFGGYNEQFF. As DNA, the CDR3 is TGTGCCAGCAGCCAAAACCCGGGAGGGCCTTTTGGGGGCTACAATGAGCAGTTCTTC.